The TCR beta chain under discussion was sequenced for a study of Graves' ophthalmopathy and Graves' hyperthyroidism. TCR beta CDR3 regions were amplified from RNA transcripts. The first round was an RT-PCR with HTBI primers, and the second round was a multiplex PCR. Via MiXCR, TCRdb re-called the multiplex PCR reads, giving one row per CDR3 protein. The repertoire holds 450,000 to 600,000 distinct CDR3 sequences, 39% seen once, with about 4% in the top ten. There are 17 residues in the CDR3. CDR1 and CDR2 from the germline V gene are MNHEY and SVGAGI. About this clonotype itself: The CDR3 does not close with the conserved phenylalanine or tryptophan, likely indicating a read error.

The source material was peripheral blood or thyroid tissue (not recorded which). The sequence was collected from an adult man with Graves' hyperthyroidism. This chain links TRBV6-5 with TRBJ1-3; unclear D gene. In DNA, the CDR3 is TGTGCCATCAGTTACTCGAGTCAAGTGTTCTCTGGAAACACCATATATCTT. Residues: CAISYSSQVFSGNTIYL.